Listed here are 6 T cell receptor beta chains from one sample, sequenced in a study of blood T cell repertoires in COVID-19 (dated by TCRdb to between 2020 and 2021). Library prep was done by the immunoSEQ multiplex PCR assay. The clones in this table, taken by TCRdb from immuneACCESS, are in-frame only. Not every clone is retained; where verified, under half of the shortfall comes from an unresolved V gene, and the cause of the rest is unknown. In all, the sample holds 180,000 or so clones, and 80% to 90% of those were seen once. The ten largest clones take up approximately 11% of the sample. Sequenced input: peripheral blood. These receptor sequences come from a woman aged 60-75 years with COVID-19, enrolled during active disease.

The chain employs TRBV3-1 (or the pseudogene TRBV3-2) and TRBJ1-1, with a weak D call TRBD1 (5 bases). This CDR3 region has 15 residues. Germline loops: CDR1 LGHDT, CDR2 YNNKEL (reference sequence). Between the trimmed V and J ends, which lost 4 bases and 0 bases, there was a span of 12 bases. CDR3 in DNA: TGTGCCAGCAGCCGGTCTAGACAGATGAACACTGAAGCTTTCTTT. This sequence encodes CASSRSRQMNTEAFF.

The chain links TRBV7-9 to TRBJ1-5; D unresolved. This CDR3 region has 15 residues. From germline, CDR1 is SEHNR and CDR2 FQNEAQ (reference sequence). Trimming stripped 3 bases from V and 1 base from J, with 10 bases between. This CDR3 is CASSFSGPSNQPQHF. Written as DNA, the CDR3 is TGTGCCAGCAGCTTTAGTGGGCCGAGCAATCAGCCCCAGCATTTT.

The V call is TRBV30, the J call TRBJ2-1, with TRBD2 matching 7 bases. V shed 1 base, J shed 2 bases, and the junction held 5 bases outside the gene matches. This CDR3 is built from 15 residues. Germline CDR1 reads GTSNPN; CDR2 reads SVGIG (reference sequence). CDR3 bases: TGTGCCTGGAGTGGCGCGGGAGCCACCTACAATGAGCAGTTCTTC. Its translation is CAWSGAGATYNEQFF. The full variable domain, in which reference TRBV30 and TRBJ2-1 provide the parts outside the CDR3, is SQTIHQWPATLVQPVGSPLSLECTVEGTSNPNLYWYRQAAGRGLQLLFYSVGIGQISSEVPQNLSASRPQDRQFILSSKKLLLSDSGFYLCAWSGAGATYNEQFFGPGTRLTVL.

The rearrangement links TRBV9 to TRBJ2-4; D gene ambiguous. Trimming left V 0 bases short and J 1 base short, with 8 bases between. The CDR3 spans 15 residues. Germline V CDR1 and CDR2: SGDLS, YYNGEE. CDR3 in amino acids: CASSVAGGAKNIQYF. For the CDR3, the DNA is TGTGCCAGCAGCGTAGCGGGTGGCGCCAAAAACATTCAGTACTTC.

Notes on this clone: The sample carries other DNA sequences with the same CDR3. The chain carries TRBV24-1 and TRBJ1-1, with D uncertain. Looked up from germline, CDR1 is KGHDR and CDR2 is SFDVKD. The CDR3 runs 13 residues. Trimming removed 5 bases at V and 1 base at J, with 7 bases between. The CDR3 protein is CATSGPRNTEAFF. CDR3 nucleotide sequence: TGTGCCACCAGTGGTCCCCGGAACACTGAAGCTTTCTTT.

V usage is TRBV14 and J usage is TRBJ2-1; TRBD2 aligns across 8 bases. V was pared by 4 bases and J by 9 bases, with 11 bases of the junction left unmatched. There are 15 residues in the CDR3. CDR1 and CDR2 (germline): SGHDN, FVKESK. CDR3 sequence (DNA): TGTGCCAGCAGCCCACTCAGCGGGAGAGGGGCTGAGCAGTTCTTC. Translating gives CASSPLSGRGAEQFF.